These 6 T cell receptor beta chains originate from one sample sequenced in a study of shared clonotypes between healthy human individuals. Only in-frame clones appear in the TCRdb table, and some are missing; sequencing was by immunoSEQ multiplex PCR. The sample carries around 2.5 million clones, approximately 94% recorded once. Sequencing used naive CD4+ T cells from PBMCs. Subset specified: CD45RA+ positively selected. The origin of the receptors is a man younger than 30 in good health. Some clones in this sample may be carry-over from other donors' samples.

The V gene is TRBV30, the J gene TRBJ2-7, with 11 bases matching TRBD1. V was pared by 3 bases and J by 3 bases, with 10 bases of the junction left unmatched. This CDR3 spans 16 amino acids. Looked up from germline, CDR1 is GTSNPN and CDR2 is SVGIG (reference sequence). In DNA, the CDR3 is TGTGCCTGGAGCGGACAGGGGGCTGTCTCTTTCTACGAGCAGTACTTC. As protein: CAWSGQGAVSFYEQYF. The whole variable domain, remainder taken from reference TRBV30 and TRBJ2-7, is SQTIHQWPATLVQPVGSPLSLECTVEGTSNPNLYWYRQAAGRGLQLLFYSVGIGQISSEVPQNLSASRPQDRQFILSSKKLLLSDSGFYLCAWSGQGAVSFYEQYFGPGTRLTVT.

The rearrangement uses TRBV27 and TRBJ2-7; 13 bases match TRBD2. This CDR3 region has 19 residues. Losses at the gene ends were 3 bases for V and 1 base for J; bases not matched to a gene: 12. Germline V gene sequence: CDR1 MNHEY, CDR2 SMNVEV (reference sequence). The CDR3 sequence: CASSFSGLAGVWGSYEQYF. Written as DNA, the CDR3 is TGTGCCAGCAGTTTCTCCGGACTAGCGGGAGTTTGGGGATCCTACGAGCAGTACTTC.

For this clone: Other nucleotide sequences in the sample specify the same CDR3. The gene calls are TRBV7-3 and TRBJ1-1, with a tentative D call TRBD1 (5 bases). V was shortened by 4 bases and J by 3 bases, with 9 bases between the two germline ends. Germline CDR1 SGHTA, CDR2 FQGTGA. The CDR3 is 13 residues long. CDR3 sequence (DNA): TGTGCCAGCAGCTCAGACAGAGACACTGAAGCTTTCTTT. It translates to CASSSDRDTEAFF.

The J gene is TRBJ2-7, the V gene TRBV15; maybe TRBD2 (5 bases). V gave up 0 bases and J gave up 2 bases, with 8 bases separating them. This CDR3 contains 14 residues. Germline V gene sequence: CDR1 LNHNV, CDR2 YYDKDF (reference sequence). The CDR3 bases are TGTGCCACCAGCAGAGATCCGGGGACCTACGAGCAGTACTTC. Its translation is CATSRDPGTYEQYF.

CDR3 coding DNA: TGCAGCGCTGACTTCCAAGAGACCCAGTACTTC. Translating gives CSADFQETQYF. The chain has TRBV29-1 and TRBJ2-5; D call uncertain. The CDR3 is 11 residues long. The V gene lost 7 bases and the J gene lost 1 base, with 7 bases spanning the gap. Per germline, CDR1 SQVTM and CDR2 ANQGSEA.

The V gene is TRBV27, the J gene TRBJ2-4; D perhaps matches TRBD2 (6 bases). V lost 6 bases and J lost 9, with 15 bases in between. The CDR3 contains 13 residues. Germline V gives CDR1 MNHEY, CDR2 SMNVEV (reference sequence). CDR3 residues: CASSLDYQGIQYF. The CDR3 nucleotides read TGTGCCAGCAGCCTGGACTATCAGGGCATTCAGTACTTC.